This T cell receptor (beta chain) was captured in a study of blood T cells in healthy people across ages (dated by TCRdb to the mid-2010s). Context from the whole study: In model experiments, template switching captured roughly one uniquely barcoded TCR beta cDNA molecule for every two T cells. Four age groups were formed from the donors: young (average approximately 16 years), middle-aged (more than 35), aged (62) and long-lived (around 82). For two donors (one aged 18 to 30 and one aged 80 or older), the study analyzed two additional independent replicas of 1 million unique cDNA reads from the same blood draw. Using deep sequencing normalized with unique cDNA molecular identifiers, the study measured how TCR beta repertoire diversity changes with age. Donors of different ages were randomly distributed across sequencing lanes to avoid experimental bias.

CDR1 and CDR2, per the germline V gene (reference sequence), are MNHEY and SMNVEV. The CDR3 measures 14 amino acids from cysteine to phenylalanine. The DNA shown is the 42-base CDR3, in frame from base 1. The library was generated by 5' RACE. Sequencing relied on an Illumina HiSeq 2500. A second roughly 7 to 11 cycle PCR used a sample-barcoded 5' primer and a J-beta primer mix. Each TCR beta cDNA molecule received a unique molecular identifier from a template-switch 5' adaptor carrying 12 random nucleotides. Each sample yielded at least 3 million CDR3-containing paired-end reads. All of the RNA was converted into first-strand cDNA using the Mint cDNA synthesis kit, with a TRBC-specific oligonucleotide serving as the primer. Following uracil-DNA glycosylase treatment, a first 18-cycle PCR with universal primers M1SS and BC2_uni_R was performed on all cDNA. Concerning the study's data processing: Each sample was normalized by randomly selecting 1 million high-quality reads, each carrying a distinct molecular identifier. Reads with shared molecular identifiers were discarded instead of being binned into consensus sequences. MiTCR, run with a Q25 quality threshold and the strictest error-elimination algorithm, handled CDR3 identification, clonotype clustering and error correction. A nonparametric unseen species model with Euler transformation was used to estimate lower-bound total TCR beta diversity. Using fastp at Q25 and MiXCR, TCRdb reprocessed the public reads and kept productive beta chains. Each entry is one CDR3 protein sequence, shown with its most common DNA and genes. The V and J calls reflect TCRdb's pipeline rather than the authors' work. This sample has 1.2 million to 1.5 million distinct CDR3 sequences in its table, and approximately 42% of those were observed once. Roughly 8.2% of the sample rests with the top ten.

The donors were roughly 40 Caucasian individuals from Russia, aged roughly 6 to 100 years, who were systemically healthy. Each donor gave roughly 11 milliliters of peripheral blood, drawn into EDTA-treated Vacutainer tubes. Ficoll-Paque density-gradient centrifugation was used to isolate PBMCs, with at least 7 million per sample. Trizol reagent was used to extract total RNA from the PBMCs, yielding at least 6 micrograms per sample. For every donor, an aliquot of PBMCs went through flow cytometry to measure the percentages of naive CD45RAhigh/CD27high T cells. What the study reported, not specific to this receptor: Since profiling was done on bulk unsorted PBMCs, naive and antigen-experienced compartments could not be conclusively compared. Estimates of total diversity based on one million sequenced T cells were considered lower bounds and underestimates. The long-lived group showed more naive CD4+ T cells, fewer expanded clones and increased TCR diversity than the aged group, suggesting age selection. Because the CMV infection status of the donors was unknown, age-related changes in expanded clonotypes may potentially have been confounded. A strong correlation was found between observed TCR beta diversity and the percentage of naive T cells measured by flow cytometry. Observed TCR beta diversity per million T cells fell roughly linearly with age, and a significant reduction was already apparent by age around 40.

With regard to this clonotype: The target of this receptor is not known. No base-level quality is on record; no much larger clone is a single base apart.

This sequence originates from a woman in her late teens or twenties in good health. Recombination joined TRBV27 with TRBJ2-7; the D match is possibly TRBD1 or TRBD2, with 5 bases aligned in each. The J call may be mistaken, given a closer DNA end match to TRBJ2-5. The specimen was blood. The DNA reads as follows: TGTGCTTGCAGTCTACCGGGACCTCAAGAGACCCAGTACTTC. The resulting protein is CACSLPGPQETQYF.